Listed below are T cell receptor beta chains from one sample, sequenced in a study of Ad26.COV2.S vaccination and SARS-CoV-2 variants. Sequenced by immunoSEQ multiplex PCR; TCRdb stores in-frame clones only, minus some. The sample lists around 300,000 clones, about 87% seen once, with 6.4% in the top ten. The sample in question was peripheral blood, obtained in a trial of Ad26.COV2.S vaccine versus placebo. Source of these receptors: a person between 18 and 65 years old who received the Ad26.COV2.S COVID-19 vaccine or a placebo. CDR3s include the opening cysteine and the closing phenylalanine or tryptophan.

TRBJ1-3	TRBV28	CATLEPGHDLTTIYF
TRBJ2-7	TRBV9	CASSVGGTYEQYF
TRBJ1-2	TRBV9	CASSVGRPGTYGYTF
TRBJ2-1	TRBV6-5	CASSRTRQEEFF
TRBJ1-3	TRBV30	CAWSVGSAGRVTIYF
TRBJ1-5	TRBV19	CASSEDSGTGYQPQHF
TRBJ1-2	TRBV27	CASSPRVAGNGYTF
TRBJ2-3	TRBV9	CASSVAASLAASADTQYF
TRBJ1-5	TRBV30	CAWSDRGNQPQHF
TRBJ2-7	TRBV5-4	CASSSRNSPYEQYF
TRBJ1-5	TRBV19	CASSEGQLGTWNQPQHF
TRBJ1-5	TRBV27	CASGQGAINSNQPQHF
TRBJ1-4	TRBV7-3	CASSLTGGFGEKLFF
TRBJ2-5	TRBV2	CASSVKGGETQYF
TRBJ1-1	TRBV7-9	CASSSPPGQMNTEAFF
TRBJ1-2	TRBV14	CASSPWVGNGYTF
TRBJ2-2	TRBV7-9	CASSSSGSGATGELFF
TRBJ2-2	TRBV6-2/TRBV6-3	CASSPGLARGELFF
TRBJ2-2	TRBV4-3	CASSQELMGSGELFF
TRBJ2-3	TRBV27	CASSSQGSTDTQYF
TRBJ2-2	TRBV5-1	CASSFLVDGAGELFF
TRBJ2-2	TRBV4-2	CASSQESLTGELFF
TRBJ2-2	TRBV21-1	CASSTRTGVNTGELFF
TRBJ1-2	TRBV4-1	CASSRDRGDYGYTF
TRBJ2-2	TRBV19	CASRYVGFTISGELFF
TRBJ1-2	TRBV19	CASSTTGGLHGYTF
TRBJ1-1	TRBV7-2	CASSQRGSWGEAFF
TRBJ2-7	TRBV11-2	CASTRDRSYEQYF
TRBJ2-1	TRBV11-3	CASSLEFRDYNEQFF
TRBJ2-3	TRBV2	CASRKRDRGLGDTQYF
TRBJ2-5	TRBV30	CAWSGTAGESQYF
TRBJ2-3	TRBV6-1	CASSEHSYTDTQYF
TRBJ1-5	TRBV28	CASSSSGLGSNQPQHF
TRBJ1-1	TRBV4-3	CASSQQGVMNTEAFF
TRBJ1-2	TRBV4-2	CASSHSQLSPGGYTF
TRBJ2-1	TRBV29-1	CSVGRTEAYNEQFF
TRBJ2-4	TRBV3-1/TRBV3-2	CASSPIAWGAKNIQYF
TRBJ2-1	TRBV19	CASSTRDTNEQFF
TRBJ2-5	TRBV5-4	CASRYSGGTETQYF
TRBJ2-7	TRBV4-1	CASSQRTGVSEQYF
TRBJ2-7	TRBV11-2	CASSLGDRAGGSYEQYF
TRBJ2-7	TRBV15	CATSRDFRASFDSEQYF
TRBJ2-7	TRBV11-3	CASSPSSRNEQYF
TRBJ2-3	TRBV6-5	CASSYSIRGYTDTQYF
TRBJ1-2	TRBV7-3	CASSINPNPDRGYGYTF
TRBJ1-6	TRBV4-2	CASSQEALYRGRIDPLHF
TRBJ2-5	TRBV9	CASSIGTQTDQETQYF
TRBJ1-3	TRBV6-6	CAIRGQGKGNTIYF
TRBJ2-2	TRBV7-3	CASSAGGPYTGELFF
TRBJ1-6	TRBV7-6	CASSFTGADNSPLHF
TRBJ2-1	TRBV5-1	CASSIAIQSGTNEQFF
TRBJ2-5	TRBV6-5	CASSGRGRQETQYF
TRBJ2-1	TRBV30	CAWSVAVNEQFF